This T cell receptor (beta chain) was captured by sequencing in a study of blood T cells in healthy people across ages. The V end was cut by 4 bases, the J end by 3 bases, with 13 bases between. The CDR3 has 14 residues. CDR1 and CDR2 from the germline V gene are SGHRS and YFSETQ. A second PCR of roughly 7 to 11 cycles used a sample-barcoded 5' primer and a J-beta primer mix. MiXCR, applied by TCRdb to the 5' RACE reads, yields one record per CDR3 protein. This table holds over 950,000 distinct CDR3 sequences, around two fifths found once. The clonotype was recovered from a man younger than 35 in good health. The sequencing input was blood. The V call is TRBV5-1, the J call TRBJ1-1; no clear D. The CDR3 loop reads CASSPRSEDTEAFF. CDR3 bases: TGCGCCAGCAGCCCTAGGTCGGAAGACACTGAAGCTTTCTTT.